This T cell receptor (beta chain) was recovered during a study of T cell repertoires in cytomegalovirus infection. Study summary: Shared public TCR beta signatures pointed to both CMV infection and a matching HLA type. Study-level findings and limits: Summed public TCR beta family frequency identified CMV carriers bearing the relevant HLA.

There are many counts of this clonotype. Its antigen is undetermined. TCRdb ran MiXCR on the reads and lists one entry per CDR3 protein. The repertoire holds about 300,000 distinct CDR3 sequences, with approximately 10% as singletons. V was pared by 5 bases and J by 0 bases, with 11 bases of the junction left unmatched. Germline V gene lookup returns CDR1 SGHVS and CDR2 FNYEAQ. The CDR3 totals 19 residues. The rearrangement links TRBV7-6 to TRBJ1-6; 9 bases fit TRBD1. This TCR was recovered from a human donor in good health (CMV status not recorded). Some clones in this sample may be carry-over from other donors' samples. Sequenced input: PBMCs. The CDR3 loop is CASSIGTGGPSSYNSPLHF. CDR3 DNA sequence: TGTGCCAGCAGCATCGGAACAGGGGGCCCAAGCTCCTATAATTCACCCCTCCACTTT.